A single sample gave rise to the 10 T cell receptor beta chains below, sequenced in a study of T cells after yellow fever vaccination. Each CDR3 protein is one row after TCRdb ran MiXCR on the 5' RACE reads. The sample includes 600,000 to 750,000 distinct CDR3 sequences, approximately 13% seen only once; the top ten take under 15%. Sequenced here: PBMCs, sampled on the day of the yellow fever booster vaccination. The receptor set was obtained from a man aged 25 to 40 who received the YFV17D yellow fever vaccine.

This clonotype was seen a few times. The J gene is TRBJ2-1, the V gene TRBV6-1; D is perhaps TRBD2 (6 bases). Germline CDR1 reads MNHNS; CDR2 reads SASEGT. There are 14 residues in the CDR3. Trimming removed 7 bases at V and 1 base at J, with 11 bases between. This CDR3 is CASMIAGSYNEQFF. The CDR3 coding sequence is TGTGCCAGCATGATTGCGGGGTCCTACAATGAGCAGTTCTTC.

The gene calls are TRBV15 and TRBJ2-6; D remains unclear. The CDR3 has 17 amino acids. Germline CDR1 and CDR2: LNHNV and YYDKDF (reference sequence). V shed 1 base and J shed 3 bases, with 13 bases lying between them. The CDR3 spells CATSRAQDIVGANVLTF. For the CDR3, the DNA is TGTGCCACCAGCAGAGCCCAAGACATCGTTGGGGCCAACGTCCTGACTTTC.

The chain joins TRBV7-2 to TRBJ1-2, with D perhaps matching TRBD1 (5 bases). Germline lookup yields CDR1 SGHTA and CDR2 FQGNSA. The CDR3 contains 15 residues. The V end lost 7 bases, the J end lost 6 bases, and 21 bases lay between the germline ends. The CDR3 is CASKTKRGIGDGYTF. The CDR3 nucleotides read TGTGCCAGCAAAACCAAACGGGGGATAGGTGATGGCTACACCTTC.

In its sample, this clonotype was seen a few times. The chain is built from TRBV11-2 and TRBJ2-5; no definite D call. V lost 5 bases and J lost 4, with 14 bases in between. The germline gives CDR1 SGHAT, CDR2 FQNNGV. The CDR3 is 14 amino acids. In nucleotides, the CDR3 is TGTGCCAGCAGCCGAAATACCCGAGGAGAGACCCAGTACTTC. Its protein is CASSRNTRGETQYF.

The gene calls are TRBV7-2 and TRBJ2-3; a possible D gene is TRBD2 (5 bases). V shed 0 bases and J shed 9 bases, with 7 bases lying between them. Germline assignment: CDR1 SGHTA and CDR2 FQGNSA. The length of the CDR3 is 12 residues. CDR3: CASSLASGTQYF. Here the CDR3 DNA reads TGTGCCAGCAGCTTAGCAAGCGGAACGCAGTATTTT.

The chain has TRBV20-1 and TRBJ1-1; tentative D call: TRBD1 (6 bases). The CDR3 totals 11 residues. V was clipped by 3 bases and J by 8 bases, with 10 bases between them. Per germline, CDR1 DFQATT and CDR2 SNEGSKA (reference sequence). CDR3: CSASGGREAFF. CDR3 nucleotides: TGCAGTGCTAGTGGGGGGCGCGAAGCTTTCTTT.

The chain is built from TRBV29-1 and TRBJ2-3, with 11 bases identical to TRBD1. This CDR3 contains 17 residues. CDR1 and CDR2 (germline): SQVTM, ANQGSEA. V was pared by 1 base and J by 2 bases, with 8 bases of the junction left unmatched. The CDR3 loop reads CSVEGGGTGGFTDTQYF. CDR3 DNA sequence: TGCAGCGTTGAAGGGGGCGGGACAGGGGGTTTCACAGATACGCAGTATTTT.

In this sample, this clonotype turned up many times. The genes are TRBV5-1 and TRBJ2-1; D gene unclear. Per the germline V gene, CDR1 is SGHRS and CDR2 is YFSETQ. Between the trimmed V and J ends, which lost 2 bases and 9 bases, there was a span of 6 bases. The CDR3 loop spans 11 amino acids. The CDR3 protein is CASSFQSEQFF. The CDR3 nucleotides are TGCGCCAGCAGCTTCCAAAGTGAGCAGTTCTTC.

The table lists this clonotype with a few counts. The chain has TRBV29-1 and TRBJ2-5; D ambiguous. The germline V gene encodes CDR1 SQVTM and CDR2 ANQGSEA. Trimming left V 3 bases short and J 2 bases short, with 13 bases between. This CDR3 is built from 14 residues. The CDR3 DNA sequence: TGCAGCGTTGAGGAAGGACGAAGGCAAGAGACCCAGTACTTC. Its translation: CSVEEGRRQETQYF.

This clonotype came up a few times. This chain links TRBV6-5 with TRBJ2-7; 7 bases match TRBD1. V gave up 2 bases and J gave up 0 bases; unmatched junction bases: 1. The CDR3 has 14 amino acids. Germline V gives CDR1 MNHEY, CDR2 SVGAGI. The CDR3 bases are TGTGCCAGCAGTTACAGGGACAGCTCCTACGAGCAGTACTTC. Encoded protein: CASSYRDSSYEQYF.